This T cell receptor beta chain was profiled in a study of blood T cell repertoires in COVID-19. Germline trimming cut 2 bases from V and 0 bases from J; bases unmatched to any gene: 6. Germline V lookup: CDR1 SEHNR, CDR2 FQNEAQ (reference sequence). This CDR3 region has 17 residues. Here immunoSEQ multiplex PCR was the method, and the copy in TCRdb shows in-frame clones only, minus some. The data contain some 150,000 clones, roughly 79% of them singletons. Sequencing input: peripheral blood. V is TRBV7-9 and J is TRBJ1-4, with 7 bases aligning to TRBD1. This TCR came from a human donor with acute or convalescent COVID-19. The donor label of this sample is uncertain. The chain's CDR3 is CASSLSNRGPTNEKLFF. DNA for the CDR3: TGTGCCAGCAGCTTATCGAACAGGGGACCAACTAATGAAAAACTGTTTTTT.